This T cell receptor (beta chain) comes out of a study of T cells in Graves' hyperthyroidism and ophthalmopathy. TCR beta CDR3 regions were amplified from RNA transcripts. HTBI primers drove first-round RT-PCR of the TCR CDR3. From the multiplex PCR reads, TCRdb called clonotypes with MiXCR, one entry per CDR3 protein. The sample has approximately 400,000 distinct CDR3 sequences; approximately 15% are singletons. Over 18 months, lack of ophthalmopathy progression marked Graves' hyperthyroidism as stable. Patients were aged 18 to 65, had disease duration under 2 months, and had newly diagnosed hyperthyroidism. Patients were excluded for uncontrolled infection, other autoimmune disease, pregnancy or lactation. Used for diagnoses were clinical symptoms, serum thyroxine and TRAb, thyroid ultrasound and orbital computed tomography. The V gene's germline CDR1 is KGHDR and CDR2 SFDVKD. The CDR3 covers 14 residues. V shed 9 bases and J 2 bases; nucleotides not matched to a gene: 7.

The source is a woman aged 55-70 years with Graves' hyperthyroidism. Sequencing was performed on blood. The V call is TRBV24-1, the J call TRBJ2-7; 9 bases align to TRBD1. CDR3 protein: CATAAGQGPYEQYF. In nucleotides, the CDR3 is TGTGCCACCGCAGCGGGACAGGGACCCTACGAGCAGTACTTC.